These 3 T cell receptor beta chains originate from one sample sequenced in a study of tumor-infiltrating lymphocytes in localized non-small cell lung cancer. Assay: immunoSEQ multiplex PCR; the TCRdb copy retains only in-frame clones and omits some. The sample carries 20,000 to 25,000 clones, 80% recorded once. The specimen sequenced was lung tumor tissue. All receptors come from a human donor with non-small cell lung cancer.

The chain couples TRBV4-3 to TRBJ1-2; D might be TRBD1 (5 bases). CDR1 and CDR2 from the germline V gene are LGHNA and YSLEER. The length of the CDR3 is 15 residues. Trimming stripped 2 bases from V and 4 bases from J, with 14 bases between. CDR3 residues: CASSQTTWDRYGYTF. DNA for the CDR3: TGCGCCAGCAGCCAAACAACATGGGACCGCTATGGCTACACCTTC.

The chain employs TRBV5-1 and TRBJ2-2, with 11 bases identical to TRBD1. There are 15 residues in the CDR3. V was pared by 7 bases and J by 5 bases, with 7 bases of the junction left unmatched. Germline loops: CDR1 SGHRS, CDR2 YFSETQ. This chain's CDR3 is CASRIGDRGTGELFF. For the CDR3, the DNA is TGCGCCAGCCGGATCGGGGACAGGGGGACCGGGGAGCTGTTTTTT. Full variable domain (rest looked up from reference TRBV5-1 and TRBJ2-2): KAGVTQTPRYLIKTRGQQVTLSCSPISGHRSVSWYQQTPGQGLQFLFEYFSETQRNKGNFPGRFSGRQFSNSRSEMNVSTLELGDSALYLCASRIGDRGTGELFFGEGSRLTVL.

The genes are TRBV6-6 and TRBJ1-1; no definite D call. V gave up 10 bases and J gave up 3 bases, with 15 bases separating them. The length of the CDR3 is 13 residues. Germline V gene lookup returns CDR1 MNHNY and CDR2 SVGAGI (reference sequence). The CDR3 sequence: CATNRGEYTEAFF. CDR3 in DNA: TGTGCCACCAACCGGGGTGAGTACACTGAAGCTTTCTTT.